One sample yielded the 31 T cell receptor beta chains listed below, sequenced in a study of tumor-infiltrating lymphocytes in primary liver carcinoma. From 500 ng of total RNA, TCR beta-specific cDNA was reverse-transcribed using a constant-region primer. Three nested multiplex PCR rounds, a slightly modified ARM-PCR, produced the libraries for TCR beta. With TRBV1-TRBV30 forward primers and a C-beta reverse primer, the first two PCR rounds were run for 9 to 10 cycles each. TCRdb itself ran the multiplex PCR reads through MiXCR, one entry per CDR3 protein. The sample includes about 310,000 distinct CDR3 sequences, 50% to 70% of them seen just once. Unsorted whole blood yielded the blood RNA, and germline DNA was also extracted. The sequenced sample consisted of peripheral blood. Receptor source: a man aged 40-55 years with primary liver carcinoma and hepatitis B virus infection.

Worth noting for this clonotype: A read error may account for a junction end that differs from germline. The chain carries TRBV6-2 or TRBV6-3 and TRBJ2-2; 8 bases match TRBD2. The CDR3 runs to 18 residues. Germline lookup yields CDR1 MNHEY and CDR2 SVGEGT. CDR3 protein: CASSYSSKREINAGELFF. DNA for the CDR3: TGTGCCAGCAGTTACTCGAGTAAGCGGGAGATAAACGCCGGGGAGCTGTTCTTT.

In regard to this clonotype: A much larger clone differs by one base, so this may be a read error. V is TRBV11-3 and J is TRBJ2-2, with TRBD1 matching 10 bases. This CDR3 has 15 amino acids. Germline V gene lookup returns CDR1 SGHNT and CDR2 YENEEA. The CDR3 loop reads CAGSRDRGNTGELFF. The CDR3, as DNA: TGTGCCGGCAGCCGGGACAGGGGAAACACCGGGGAGCTGTTTTTT. Full variable domain (remainder filled in from reference TRBV11-3 and TRBJ2-2): EAGVVQSPRYKIIEKKQPVAFWCNPISGHNTLYWYLQNLGQGPELLIRYENEEAVDDSQLPKDRFSAERLKGVDSTLKIQPAELGDSAVYLCAGSRDRGNTGELFFGEGSRLTVL.

The rearrangement links TRBV5-1 to TRBJ1-5; the match to TRBD1 covers 9 bases. CDR3 size: 14 residues. J was trimmed by 5 bases and V by 1 base; bases with no gene match: 1. The germline V gene encodes CDR1 SGHRS and CDR2 YFSETQ. CDR3 sequence reads: CASSLTGGDQPQHF. As DNA, the CDR3 is TGCGCCAGCAGCTTGACAGGGGGCGATCAGCCCCAGCATTTT.

This chain links TRBV6-2 or TRBV6-3 with TRBJ2-1; 12 bases agree with TRBD2. Trimming cost V 9 bases and J 7 bases; bases outside gene matches: 10. The CDR3 has 15 residues. CDR1 and CDR2 (germline): MNHEY, SVGEGT. CDR3 residues: CASSDPSGGVNEQFF. The CDR3 DNA sequence: TGTGCCAGTAGTGATCCTAGCGGGGGGGTGAATGAGCAGTTCTTC.

As regards this clonotype: The missing conserved phenylalanine or tryptophan at the end of this CDR3 makes a read error likely. DNA of the CDR3: TGCGCCAGCAGCCTCATTGCGGGATCGAACACCGGGGAGCTGTTTTTA. As protein: CASSLIAGSNTGELFL. This chain connects TRBV5-1 to TRBJ2-2; tentative D call: TRBD2 (6 bases). This CDR3 has 16 residues. The V gene's germline CDR1 is SGHRS and CDR2 YFSETQ. The V end was cut by 4 bases, the J end by 0 bases, with 13 bases between.

Notes on this clonotype: The CDR3 does not end in the conserved phenylalanine or tryptophan, so this is likely a read error. The CDR3 region is CASSQDRWQETQYI. Written as DNA, the CDR3 is TGTGCCAGCAGCCAAGATCGTTGGCAAGAGACCCAGTACATC. The J gene is TRBJ2-5, the V gene TRBV14; D is unresolved. V was pared by 0 bases and J by 2 bases, with 7 bases between. The CDR3 has 14 amino acids. The V gene's germline CDR1 is SGHDN and CDR2 FVKESK.

Concerning this clonotype: This clone may be a read error of a much larger clone one base away. The CDR3 is CSVQGRGGTEALF. The CDR3 bases are TGCAGCGTACAGGGGAGGGGGGGCACTGAAGCTTTATTT. This rearrangement joins TRBV29-1 to TRBJ1-1; 7 positions match TRBD1. Germline values: CDR1 SQVTM, CDR2 ANQGSEA. The CDR3 totals 13 residues.

This clonotype was recorded a few times. This chain joins TRBV7-9 and TRBJ1-2; D is perhaps TRBD1 (5 bases). The CDR3 contains 14 residues. Between the trimmed V and J ends, which lost 5 bases and 7 bases, there was a span of 17 bases. Germline-derived CDR1 and CDR2 are SEHNR and FQNEAQ (reference sequence). CDR3 sequence: CASSPNTRGGGYTF. In DNA, the CDR3 is TGTGCCAGCAGCCCGAACACGAGGGGAGGTGGCTACACCTTC.

The genes are TRBV5-1 and TRBJ2-5; D gene unclear. CDR3 length: 14 residues. Trimming stripped 0 bases from V and 4 bases from J, with 10 bases between. The V gene's germline CDR1 is SGHRS and CDR2 YFSETQ. CDR3 sequence reads: CASSLAVGRETQYF. The CDR3 bases are TGCGCCAGCAGCTTGGCTGTCGGGCGAGAGACCCAGTACTTC.

A word on this clonotype: A read error may be the cause here, since a much bigger clone is one base away. The chain recombines TRBV6-6 with TRBJ1-2, with D possibly TRBD1 on 6 matching bases. V gave up 8 bases and J gave up 1 base, with 17 bases separating them. The CDR3 runs to 15 residues. The germline CDR1 and CDR2 sequences are MNHNY and SVGAGI (reference sequence). The DNA of the CDR3 is TGTGCCAGCGCCCTGGACAGCAGCTTTAACTATGGCTACACCTTC. Translation gives CASALDSSFNYGYTF.

This chain connects TRBV5-5 to TRBJ1-5; TRBD1 matches 7 bases. V gave up 0 bases and J gave up 0 bases; unmatched junction bases: 3. Germline CDR1 and CDR2: SGHKS and YYEKEE (reference sequence). CDR3 length: 16 residues. Here the CDR3 reads CASSLGGQLSNQPQHF. The CDR3 DNA is TGTGCCAGCAGCTTGGGGGGACAGCTTAGCAATCAGCCCCAGCATTTT.

The V and J genes are TRBV28 and TRBJ2-7; D gene unclear. The CDR3 length is 15 residues. Trimming cost V 3 bases and J 3 bases, with 15 bases left between them. From germline, CDR1 is MDHEN and CDR2 SYDVKM. CDR3 sequence: CASSFRGEVSYEQYF. The CDR3, as DNA: TGTGCCAGCAGTTTTCGTGGGGAAGTCAGCTACGAGCAGTACTTC.

This sequence joins TRBV28 and TRBJ1-2, with 8 bases aligning to TRBD1. Germline CDR1 is MDHEN and CDR2 is SYDVKM. The CDR3 length is 15 residues. V lost 8 bases and J lost 1; bases outside the gene matches: 9. In nucleotides, the CDR3 is TGTGCCAGCCATCTCACTACAGGGGGTAACTATGGCTACACCTTC. This encodes CASHLTTGGNYGYTF.

For this clonotype: A much larger clone is a single base away; this may be a read error. The chain carries TRBV4-1 and TRBJ2-7; the D call may be TRBD1 or TRBD2 (7 bases each). This CDR3 is built from 15 residues. The V gene's germline CDR1 is MGHRA and CDR2 YSYEKL. CDR3 loop: CASIQGRGGRYEQYF. The CDR3 bases are TGCGCCAGCATCCAAGGCAGGGGGGGCAGGTACGAGCAGTACTTC.

This clonotype occurred many times. CDR3: CASSQGRNTEAFF. As DNA, the CDR3 is TGCGCCAGCAGCCAAGGACGGAACACTGAAGCTTTCTTT. The V call is TRBV4-3, the J call TRBJ1-1; no reliable D call. Germline V lookup: CDR1 LGHNA, CDR2 YSLEER. The CDR3 length is 13 residues. The V gene lost 1 base and the J gene lost 1 base, with 4 bases spanning the gap.

Of note for this clonotype: The junction departs from germline at one end; a sequencing error may be responsible. The V call is TRBV14, the J call TRBJ2-3; 10 bases agree with TRBD2. Germline CDR1 is SGHDN and CDR2 is FVKESK. This CDR3 is 17 amino acids long. The CDR3: CASIQDRTSGFTDTQYF. The DNA for the CDR3 is TGTGCCAGCATCCAAGACCGGACTAGCGGCTTCACAGATACGCAGTATTTT.

This clonotype was counted at least ten times. The V and J genes are TRBV4-2 and TRBJ2-7, with 13 positions matching TRBD2. CDR1 LGHNA and CDR2 YNFKEQ come from the germline V gene. V shed 4 bases, J shed 0 bases, and the junction held 6 bases outside the gene matches. This CDR3 has 17 residues. CDR3 DNA sequence: TGTGCCAGCAGCCTCCTGACTAGCGGGGGGAGCTCCTACGAGCAGTACTTC. Its translation is CASSLLTSGGSSYEQYF.

In the case of this clonotype: No conserved phenylalanine or tryptophan ends this CDR3, so it is likely a read error. The chain links TRBV11-2 to TRBJ2-2; 9 nucleotides agree with TRBD2. Germline V CDR1 and CDR2: SGHAT, FQNNGV. This CDR3 has 17 residues. The J segment lost 3 bases and the V segment lost 7 bases, leaving 12 bases of the junction unmatched. This CDR3 reads CASTQSISGRYTGELFS. CDR3 DNA: TGTGCCAGCACTCAGTCGATTAGCGGGAGATACACCGGGGAGCTGTTTTCT.

On this clonotype itself: Germline and junction disagree at one end, which may indicate a read error. The chain employs TRBV11-2 and TRBJ2-3; D tentatively reads TRBD1 or TRBD2 (6 bases each). This CDR3 spans 13 amino acids. Germline lookup yields CDR1 SGHAT and CDR2 FQNNGV. In DNA, the CDR3 is TGTACCAGCAGCCGGGACCTTGGGGGGCCGCAGTATTTT. Residues: CTSSRDLGGPQYF.

Note on this clonotype: Just one base apart from a much larger clone, this may be a read error. The rearrangement links TRBV6-1 to TRBJ1-1; 10 nucleotides match TRBD1. The CDR3 totals 16 residues. Per germline, CDR1 MNHNS and CDR2 SASEGT. The CDR3 region has the DNA TGTGCCAGCAGGTCCCCCGGGGGACAGGGGAACATTGAAGCTTTCTTT. It codes for CASRSPGGQGNIEAFF.

Concerning this clonotype itself: Compared with germline, one end of the junction differs, possibly owing to a read error. The chain combines TRBV6-6 with TRBJ1-5; 8 bases agree with TRBD1. Germline V gene lookup returns CDR1 MNHNY and CDR2 SVGAGI (reference sequence). This CDR3 comprises 16 residues. CDR3 amino acids: CAGSHSRGQGNQPQHF. CDR3 nucleotides: TGTGCCGGCAGTCACTCAAGGGGACAGGGCAATCAGCCCCAGCATTTT.

Concerning this clonotype: No conserved phenylalanine or tryptophan is present at the end of the CDR3, so a read error is the likely explanation. The chain recombines TRBV4-2 with TRBJ2-7, with 7 nucleotides matching TRBD2. CDR1 LGHNA and CDR2 YNFKEQ come from the germline V gene. This CDR3 region has 14 residues. Unmatched junction bases numbered 5, after V lost 0 bases and J lost 6 bases. The chain's CDR3 is CASSQEAGPAEQYI. The CDR3 DNA follows: TGTGCCAGCAGCCAAGAAGCGGGGCCTGCCGAGCAGTACATC.

The rearrangement uses TRBV7-8 and TRBJ2-7; D unresolved. The ends were cut back, 6 bases at V and 3 bases at J, with 12 bases in the middle. The CDR3 runs to 13 residues. Germline CDR1 SGHVS, CDR2 FQNEAQ. Here the CDR3 reads CASRKRSDYEQYF. The CDR3 bases are TGTGCCAGCAGGAAGCGATCCGACTACGAGCAGTACTTC.

A few counts support this clonotype. V is TRBV10-3 and J is TRBJ2-2; 14 bases agree with TRBD2. Per germline, CDR1 ENHRY and CDR2 SYGVKD. The junction had 6 bases not matched to a gene; V was cut back by 7 bases and J by 5 bases. This CDR3 is built from 16 residues. CDR3 region: CAIKMGLAGVTGELFF. The CDR3 DNA follows: TGTGCCATCAAAATGGGACTAGCGGGAGTTACCGGGGAGCTGTTTTTT.

Only a few counts were recorded for this clonotype. This CDR3 fails to terminate in the conserved phenylalanine or tryptophan, so it likely reflects a read error. The V and J genes are TRBV29-1 and TRBJ2-5, with D uncertain. Germline CDR1 and CDR2: SQVTM and ANQGSEA. The CDR3 contains 12 residues. V was pared by 4 bases and J by 2 bases, with 8 bases between. CDR3 protein: CSVAISQETQYL. The CDR3, as DNA: TGCAGCGTTGCGATCTCGCAAGAGACCCAGTACTTA.

The chain recombines TRBV25-1 with TRBJ2-1; 7 bases map to TRBD1. Trimming took 7 bases from V and 1 from J; bases not matched to a gene: 4. The germline CDR1 and CDR2 sequences are MGHDK and SYGVNS. This CDR3 is 14 amino acids long. The CDR3 here is CASTPGQSYNEQFF. DNA of the CDR3: TGTGCCAGCACCCCGGGACAGTCCTACAATGAGCAGTTCTTC.

A word on this clonotype: A much larger clone sits a single nucleotide away, making a read error possible. Because it lacks the conserved phenylalanine or tryptophan at the end, this CDR3 is likely a read error. The V call is TRBV6-2 or TRBV6-3, the J call TRBJ2-5, with 10 bases aligning to TRBD1. Germline V gene lookup returns CDR1 MNHEY and CDR2 SVGEGT. The CDR3 consists of 17 residues. J gave up 4 bases and V 5 bases, and 13 bases lay outside the gene matches. In DNA form, the CDR3 reads TGTGCCAGCAGTCAACCCTCGTCCGGGACAGGGGCAGAGACCCAGTACCTC. This encodes CASSQPSSGTGAETQYL.

This clonotype was observed many times. The rearrangement joins TRBV10-3 to TRBJ2-1; 13 nucleotides line up with TRBD2. The CDR3 totals 13 residues. Unmatched junction bases numbered 4, after V lost 7 bases and J lost 10 bases. Per the germline V gene, CDR1 is ENHRY and CDR2 is SYGVKD. CDR3 sequence: CAINGLAGEEQFF. The CDR3 DNA reads TGTGCCATCAACGGACTAGCGGGAGAAGAGCAGTTCTTC.

The CDR3 protein is CASSSREGGQETQYF. Written as DNA, the CDR3 is TGTGCCAGCAGTTCCAGGGAGGGGGGCCAAGAGACCCAGTACTTC. V usage is TRBV6-6 and J usage is TRBJ2-5, with a possible D match to TRBD2 (7 bases). Looked up from germline, CDR1 is MNHNY and CDR2 is SVGAGI (reference sequence). With 4 bases removed from V and 1 base from J, the gap between germline ends came to 13 bases. CDR3 length: 15 residues.

This clonotype was found many times. The V gene is TRBV29-1, the J gene TRBJ2-1; TRBD2 matches 13 bases. The ends lost 4 bases at V and 10 bases at J; junction bases unmatched: 7. CDR1 is SQVTM, CDR2 ANQGSEA, per germline. This CDR3 is 14 amino acids long. The CDR3 here is CSVVLGLAGEEQFF. CDR3 in DNA: TGCAGCGTTGTATTAGGACTAGCGGGAGAGGAGCAGTTCTTC.

Notes on this clonotype: Compared with germline, one end of the junction differs, possibly owing to a read error. The chain uses TRBV29-1 and TRBJ2-2, with D possibly matching TRBD1 (6 bases). Germline-derived CDR1 and CDR2 are SQVTM and ANQGSEA. The CDR3 extends over 13 amino acids. The CDR3 DNA follows: TGCAGCGTTGCCAGGGGAAGGACCGGGGAGCTGGTTTTT. It codes for CSVARGRTGELVF.